This TCR beta chain stems from a study of control samples from healthy donors and cancer patients. Germline assignment: CDR1 KGHDR and CDR2 SFDVKD. This CDR3 contains 16 residues. The germline V and J ends were trimmed by 1 base and 2 bases, with 13 bases remaining between them. Here immunoSEQ multiplex PCR was the method, and the copy in TCRdb shows in-frame clones only, minus some. The table shows 90,000 or so clones, with about 88% occurring only once. The sequence was collected from a man between 65 and 80 years old with lung cancer. The chain is built from TRBV24-1 and TRBJ2-5; maybe TRBD1 (6 bases). Material for sequencing was PBMCs. The CDR3 nucleotides are TGTGCCACCAGTGATTTAGGGGGATTTGGACAAGAGACCCAGTACTTC. Translating it yields CATSDLGGFGQETQYF.